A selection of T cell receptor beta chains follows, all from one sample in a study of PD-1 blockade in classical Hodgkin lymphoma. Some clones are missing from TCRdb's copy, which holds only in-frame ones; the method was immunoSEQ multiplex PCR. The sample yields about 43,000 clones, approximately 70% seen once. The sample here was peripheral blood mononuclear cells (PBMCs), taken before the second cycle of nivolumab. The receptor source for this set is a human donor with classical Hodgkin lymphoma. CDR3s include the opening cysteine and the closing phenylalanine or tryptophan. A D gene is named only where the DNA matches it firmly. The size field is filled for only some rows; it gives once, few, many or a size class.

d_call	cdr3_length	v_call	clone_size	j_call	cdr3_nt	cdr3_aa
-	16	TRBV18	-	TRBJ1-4	TGTGCCAGCTCACCACCGGTCCGGGTCCGTAATGAAAAACTGTTTTTT	CASSPPVRVRNEKLFF
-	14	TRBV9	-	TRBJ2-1	TGTGCCAGCAGCCCATGGGTCAGGGTCGATGAGCAGTTCTTC	CASSPWVRVDEQFF
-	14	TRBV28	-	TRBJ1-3	TGTGCCAGCAGTTTTGAGGGCTCTGGAAACACCATATATTTT	CASSFEGSGNTIYF
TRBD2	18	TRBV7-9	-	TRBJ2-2	TGTGCCAGCAGCTTCGGGACTAGCCTTGCCGGGAACACCGGGGAGCTGTTTTTT	CASSFGTSLAGNTGELFF
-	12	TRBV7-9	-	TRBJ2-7	TGTGCCAGCAGCTCTAGTCTGTACGAGCAGTACTTC	CASSSSLYEQYF
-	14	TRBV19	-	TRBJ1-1	TGTGCCAGTAGCGGCGACAGTATGAACACTGAAGCTTTCTTT	CASSGDSMNTEAFF
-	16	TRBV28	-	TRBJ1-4	TGTGCCAGCAGTTCAGGACGGTATTCGGGTAATGAAAAACTGTTTTTT	CASSSGRYSGNEKLFF
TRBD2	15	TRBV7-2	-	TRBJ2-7	TGTGCCAGCAGCCGCGGGGGGGCAGGAGGGAACGAGCAGTACTTC	CASSRGGAGGNEQYF
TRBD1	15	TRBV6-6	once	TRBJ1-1	TGTGCCAGCAGACTGGACGGACAGGGCATTCCTGAAGCTTTCTTT	CASRLDGQGIPEAFF
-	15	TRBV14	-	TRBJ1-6	TGTGCCAGCAGCCAAGTTTACGGAAAATTCATAACCCTCCACTTT	CASSQVYGKFITLHF
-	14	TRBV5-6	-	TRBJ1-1	TGTGCCGGGGGGAGACAGGTCATGAACACTGAAGCTTTCTTT	CAGGRQVMNTEAFF
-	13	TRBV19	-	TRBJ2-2	TGTGCCAGTAGTCCCCCGATAAGTGGGGAGCTGTTTTTT	CASSPPISGELFF
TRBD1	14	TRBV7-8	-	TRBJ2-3	TGTGCCAGCAGCTTAGGACAGGGTACAGATACGCAGTATTTT	CASSLGQGTDTQYF
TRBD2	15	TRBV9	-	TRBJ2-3	TGTGCCAGCAGCGTCATCGGGGGGGTCACAGATACGCAGTATTTT	CASSVIGGVTDTQYF
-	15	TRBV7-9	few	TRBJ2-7	TGTGCCAGCAGCCGACCGGAGGACGGAATCTACGAGCAGTACTTC	CASSRPEDGIYEQYF
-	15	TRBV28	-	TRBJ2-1	TGTGCCAGCAGGGGAGATAGCAACTCCTACAATGAGCAGTTCTTC	CASRGDSNSYNEQFF
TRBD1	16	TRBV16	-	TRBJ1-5	TGTGCCAGCAGCCGGACGGGACAGGGGGCAACTCAGCCCCAGCATTTT	CASSRTGQGATQPQHF
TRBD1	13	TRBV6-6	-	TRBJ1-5	TGTGCCAGCAGGAGGGACAGGGTCCAGCCCCAGCATTTT	CASRRDRVQPQHF
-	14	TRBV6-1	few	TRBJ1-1	TGTGCCAGCAGTGAAGTAACGGAAAACACTGAAGCTTTCTTT	CASSEVTENTEAFF
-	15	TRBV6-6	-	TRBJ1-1	TGTGCCAGCAGTTACTCGAGGGCGCACCCCCATGGGGCTTTCTTT	CASSYSRAHPHGAFF
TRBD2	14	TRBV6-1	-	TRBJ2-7	TGTGCCAGCAGTGAGGGACTAGGGGACTACGAGCAGTACTTC	CASSEGLGDYEQYF
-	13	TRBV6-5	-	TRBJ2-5	TGTGCCAGCAGTACGACGGAGCTTGAGACCCAGTACTTC	CASSTTELETQYF
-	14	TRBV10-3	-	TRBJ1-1	TGTGCCATCAGTTCGACAGAGCAGAACACTGAAGCTTTCTTT	CAISSTEQNTEAFF
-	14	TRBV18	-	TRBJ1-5	TGTGCCAGCTCAACCTCGGGACAAACTCAGCCCCAGCATTTT	CASSTSGQTQPQHF